The clone carrying this T cell receptor beta chain occurred a few times. This sample was included in a study of beta chain features in type 1 diabetes. From germline, CDR1 is SGHAT and CDR2 FQDESV (reference sequence). Trimming removed 6 bases from V and 9 bases from J, with 18 bases in between. The length of the CDR3 is 14 residues. Every isolated RNA sample was fully reverse transcribed, so sequencing captured expressed TCRB transcripts. TCRdb's copy holds only in-frame clones and misses some; the assay was immunoSEQ multiplex PCR. The sample lists some 900,000 clones; roughly 15% were seen once. V gene TRBV11-1 combines with J gene TRBJ2-1; maybe TRBD2 (6 bases). The clonotype originates from a woman between 18 and 29 years old in good health. What was sequenced was naive CD4+ T cells from blood. Written as DNA, the CDR3 is TGTGCCAGCAGTCCCCAGACTAGTAGCGGTGAGCAGTTCTTC. Its protein product is CASSPQTSSGEQFF.